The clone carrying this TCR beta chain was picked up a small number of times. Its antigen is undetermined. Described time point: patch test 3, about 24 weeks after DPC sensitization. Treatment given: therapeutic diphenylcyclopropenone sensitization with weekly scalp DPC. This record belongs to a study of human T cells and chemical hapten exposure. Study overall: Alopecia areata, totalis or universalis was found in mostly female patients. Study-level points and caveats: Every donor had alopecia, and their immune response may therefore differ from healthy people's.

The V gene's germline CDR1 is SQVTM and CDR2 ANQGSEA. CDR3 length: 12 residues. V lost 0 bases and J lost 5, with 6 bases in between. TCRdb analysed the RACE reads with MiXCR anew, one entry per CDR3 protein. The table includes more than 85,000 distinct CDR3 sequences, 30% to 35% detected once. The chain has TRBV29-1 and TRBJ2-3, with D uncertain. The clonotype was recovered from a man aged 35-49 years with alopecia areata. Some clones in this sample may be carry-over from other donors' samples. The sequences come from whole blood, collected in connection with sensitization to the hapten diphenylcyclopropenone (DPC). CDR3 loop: CSVEDSVDTQYF. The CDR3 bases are TGCAGCGTTGAAGATTCGGTAGATACGCAGTATTTT.